The text below deals with one T cell receptor (beta chain). The data were taken from a study of blood T cell repertoires in COVID-19. Either two negative PCRs, clearance, or symptom resolution qualified Cohort 3 donors as recovered. Method: immunoSEQ multiplex PCR; TCRdb's copy keeps in-frame clones and lacks some. The sample has roughly 290,000 clones; 70% to 90% are singletons. The sample was PBMCs or T cells enriched from blood (not recorded which). The origin of this receptor is a woman between 40 and 55 years old who had recovered from COVID-19.

CDR3 region: CSVARLAGPYNEQFF. The CDR3 bases are TGCAGCGTTGCGCGACTAGCGGGACCCTACAATGAGCAGTTCTTC. The rearrangement joins TRBV29-1 to TRBJ2-1, with 11 nucleotides matching TRBD2. After removal of 4 bases from V and 2 bases from J, the junction contained 4 bases not matched to a gene. Germline V gene lookup returns CDR1 SQVTM and CDR2 ANQGSEA. There are 15 residues in the CDR3.